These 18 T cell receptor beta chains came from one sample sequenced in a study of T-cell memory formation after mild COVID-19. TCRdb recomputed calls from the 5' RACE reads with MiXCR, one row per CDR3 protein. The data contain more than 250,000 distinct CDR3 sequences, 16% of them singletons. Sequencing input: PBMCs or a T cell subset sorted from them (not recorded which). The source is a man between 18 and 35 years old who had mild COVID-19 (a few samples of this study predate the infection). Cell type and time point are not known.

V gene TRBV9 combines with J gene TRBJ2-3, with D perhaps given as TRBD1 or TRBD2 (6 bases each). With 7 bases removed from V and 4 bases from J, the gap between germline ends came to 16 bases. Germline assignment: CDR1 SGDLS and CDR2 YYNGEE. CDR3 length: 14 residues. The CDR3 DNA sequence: TGTGCCAGCGGCTTGGGGGGCCCGTCAGATACGCAGTATTTT. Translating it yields CASGLGGPSDTQYF.

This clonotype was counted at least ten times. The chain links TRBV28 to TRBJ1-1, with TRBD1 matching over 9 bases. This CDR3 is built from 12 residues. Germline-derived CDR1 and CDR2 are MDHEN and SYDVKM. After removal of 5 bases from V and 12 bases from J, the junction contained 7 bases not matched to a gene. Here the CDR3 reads CASSGPGTGSFF. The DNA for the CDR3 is TGTGCCAGCAGTGGACCCGGGACAGGGTCTTTCTTT.

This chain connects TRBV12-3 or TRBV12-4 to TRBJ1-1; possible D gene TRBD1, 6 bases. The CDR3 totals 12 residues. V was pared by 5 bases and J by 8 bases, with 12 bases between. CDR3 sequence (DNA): TGTGCCAGCAGTAAGGGCACAGGGGAAGCTTTCTTT. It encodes CASSKGTGEAFF.

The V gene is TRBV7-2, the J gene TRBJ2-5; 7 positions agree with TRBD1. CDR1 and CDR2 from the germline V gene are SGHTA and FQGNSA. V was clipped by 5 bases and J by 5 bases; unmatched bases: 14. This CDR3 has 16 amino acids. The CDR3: CASSKNPRTGMETQYF. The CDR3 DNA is TGTGCCAGCAGCAAGAACCCGAGGACAGGAATGGAGACCCAGTACTTC.

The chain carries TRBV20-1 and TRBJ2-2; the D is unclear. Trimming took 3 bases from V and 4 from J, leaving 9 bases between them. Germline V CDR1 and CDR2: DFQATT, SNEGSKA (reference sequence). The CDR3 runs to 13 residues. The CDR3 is CSASTQSTGELFF. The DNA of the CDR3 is TGCAGTGCTAGCACCCAAAGCACCGGGGAGCTGTTTTTT.

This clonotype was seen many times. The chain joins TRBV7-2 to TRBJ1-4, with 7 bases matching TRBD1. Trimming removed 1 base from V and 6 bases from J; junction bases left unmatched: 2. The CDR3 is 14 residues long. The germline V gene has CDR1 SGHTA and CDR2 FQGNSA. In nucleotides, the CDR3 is TGTGCCAGCAGCTTAGACGGGACAGATGAAAAACTGTTTTTT. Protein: CASSLDGTDEKLFF.

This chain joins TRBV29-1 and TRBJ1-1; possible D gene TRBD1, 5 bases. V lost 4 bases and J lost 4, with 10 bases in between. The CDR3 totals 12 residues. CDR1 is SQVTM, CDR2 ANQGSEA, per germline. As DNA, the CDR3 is TGCAGCGTTGCAACAGGTCGCACTGAAGCTTTCTTT. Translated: CSVATGRTEAFF.

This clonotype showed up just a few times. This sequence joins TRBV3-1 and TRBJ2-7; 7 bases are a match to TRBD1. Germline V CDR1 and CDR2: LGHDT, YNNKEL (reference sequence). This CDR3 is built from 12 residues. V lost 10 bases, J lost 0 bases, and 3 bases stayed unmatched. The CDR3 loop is CANWDSSYEQYF. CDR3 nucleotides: TGTGCCAACTGGGACAGCTCCTACGAGCAGTACTTC.

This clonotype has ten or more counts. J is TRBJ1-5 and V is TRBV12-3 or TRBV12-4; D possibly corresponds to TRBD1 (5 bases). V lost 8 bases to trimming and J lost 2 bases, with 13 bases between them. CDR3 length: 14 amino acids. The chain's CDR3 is CASSQGLGNQPQHF. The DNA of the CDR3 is TGTGCCAGCTCCCAGGGCCTGGGCAATCAGCCCCAGCATTTT.

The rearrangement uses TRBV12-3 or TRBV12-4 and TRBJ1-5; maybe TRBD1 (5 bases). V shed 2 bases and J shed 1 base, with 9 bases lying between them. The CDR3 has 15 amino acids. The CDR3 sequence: CASSLRGESNQPQHF. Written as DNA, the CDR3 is TGTGCCAGCAGTTTACGGGGGGAAAGCAATCAGCCCCAGCATTTT.

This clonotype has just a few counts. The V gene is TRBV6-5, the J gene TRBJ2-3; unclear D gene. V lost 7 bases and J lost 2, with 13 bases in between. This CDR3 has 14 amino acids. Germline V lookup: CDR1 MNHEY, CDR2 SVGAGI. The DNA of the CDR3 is TGTGCCAGCACCGTGACGGCCCTCACAGATACGCAGTATTTT. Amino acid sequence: CASTVTALTDTQYF.

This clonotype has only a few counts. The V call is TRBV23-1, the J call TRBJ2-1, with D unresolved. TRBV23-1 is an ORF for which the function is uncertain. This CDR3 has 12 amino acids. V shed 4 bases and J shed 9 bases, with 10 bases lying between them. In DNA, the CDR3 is TGCGCCAGCAGTCGTCCTCGAACTGAGCAGTTCTTC. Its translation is CASSRPRTEQFF.

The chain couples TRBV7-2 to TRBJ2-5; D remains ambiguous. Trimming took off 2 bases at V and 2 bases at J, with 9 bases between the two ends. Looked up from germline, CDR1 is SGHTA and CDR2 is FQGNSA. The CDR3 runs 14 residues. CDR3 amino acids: CASSLRPVQETQYF. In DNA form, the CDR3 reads TGTGCCAGCAGCTTAAGGCCAGTACAAGAGACCCAGTACTTC.

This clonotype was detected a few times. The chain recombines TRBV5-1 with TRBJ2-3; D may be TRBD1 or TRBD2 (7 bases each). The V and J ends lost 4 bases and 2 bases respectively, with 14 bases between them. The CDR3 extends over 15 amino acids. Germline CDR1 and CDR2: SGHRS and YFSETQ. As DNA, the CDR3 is TGCGCCAGCAGCGGGCAGGGGGGGCCCACAGATACGCAGTATTTT. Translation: CASSGQGGPTDTQYF.

CDR3 in amino acids: CANGTSGSYEQYV. CDR3 bases: TGTGCCAACGGGACTAGCGGGTCCTACGAGCAGTACGTC. The J gene is TRBJ2-7, the V gene TRBV6-2 or TRBV6-3, with TRBD2 matching over 12 bases. Germline CDR1 MNHEY, CDR2 SVGEGT. Trimming at V came to 10 bases and at J to 1 base, leaving 2 bases not matched to a gene. There are 13 residues in the CDR3.

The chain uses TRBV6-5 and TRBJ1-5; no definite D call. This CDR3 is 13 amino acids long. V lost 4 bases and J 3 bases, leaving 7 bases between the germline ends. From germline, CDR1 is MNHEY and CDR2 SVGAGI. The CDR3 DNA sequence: TGTGCCAGCAGTTTATATATCAATCAGCCCCAGCATTTT. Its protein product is CASSLYINQPQHF.

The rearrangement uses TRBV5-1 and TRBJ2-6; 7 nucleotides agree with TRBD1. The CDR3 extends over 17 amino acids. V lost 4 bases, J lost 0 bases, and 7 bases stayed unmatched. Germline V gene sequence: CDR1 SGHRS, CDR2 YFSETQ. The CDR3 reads CASSHRTGSSGANVLTF. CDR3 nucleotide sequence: TGCGCCAGCAGCCACCGGACAGGTTCCTCTGGGGCCAACGTCCTGACTTTC. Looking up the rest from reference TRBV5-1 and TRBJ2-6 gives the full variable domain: KAGVTQTPRYLIKTRGQQVTLSCSPISGHRSVSWYQQTPGQGLQFLFEYFSETQRNKGNFPGRFSGRQFSNSRSEMNVSTLELGDSALYLCASSHRTGSSGANVLTFGAGSRLTVL.

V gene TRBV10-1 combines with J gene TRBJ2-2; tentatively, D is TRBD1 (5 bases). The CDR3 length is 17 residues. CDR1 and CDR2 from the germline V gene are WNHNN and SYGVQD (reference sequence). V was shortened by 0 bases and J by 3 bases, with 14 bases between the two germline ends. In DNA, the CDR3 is TGCGCCAGCAGTGAGTCCTCCAGGGTAGTCGACACCGGGGAGCTGTTTTTT. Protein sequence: CASSESSRVVDTGELFF.